One sample yielded the 17 T cell receptor beta chains listed below, sequenced in a study of blood T cell repertoires in COVID-19. Sequencing was performed with immunoSEQ multiplex PCR; in TCRdb, only in-frame clones are kept and a portion is missing. Here the sample spans approximately 200,000 clones, approximately 78% being singletons. The sequenced sample consisted of PBMCs or T cells enriched from blood (not recorded which). The receptors come from a middle-aged man who had recovered from COVID-19.

The chain recombines TRBV30 with TRBJ2-3, with a possible D match to TRBD1 (6 bases). Germline V gene data show CDR1 as GTSNPN and CDR2 as SVGIG (reference sequence). V lost 0 bases and J lost 2, with 15 bases in between. The CDR3 runs to 16 residues. This CDR3 is CAWSVPGQGITDTQYF. The CDR3 DNA reads TGTGCCTGGAGTGTACCGGGTCAGGGGATCACAGATACGCAGTATTTT.

This sequence joins TRBV19 and TRBJ2-3, with D tentatively TRBD2 (6 bases). Germline V lookup: CDR1 LNHDA, CDR2 SQIVND (reference sequence). The CDR3 spans 15 residues. Trimming cost V 7 bases and J 2 bases, with 16 bases left between them. As DNA, the CDR3 is TGTGCCAGTACCCAGCTAGCGACCTCCACAGATACGCAGTATTTT. This encodes CASTQLATSTDTQYF.

The genes are TRBV11-2 and TRBJ1-4; 8 bases align to TRBD1. This CDR3 has 14 amino acids. The J segment lost 11 bases and the V segment lost 5 bases, leaving 10 bases of the junction unmatched. Germline loops: CDR1 SGHAT, CDR2 FQNNGV. The CDR3 DNA reads TGTGCCAGCAGCCAGGCGGATGGACAGGGTAAACTGTTTTTT. It encodes CASSQADGQGKLFF.

The CDR3 reads CASSLEDRGSPGANVLTF. The CDR3 nucleotides are TGCGCCAGCAGCTTGGAAGACAGGGGGTCTCCTGGGGCCAACGTCCTGACTTTC. The chain has TRBV5-1 and TRBJ2-6, with 9 bases fitting TRBD1. The germline CDR1 and CDR2 sequences are SGHRS and YFSETQ. The CDR3 runs to 18 residues. V shed 0 bases, J shed 2 bases, and the junction held 6 bases outside the gene matches.

The gene calls are TRBV5-8 and TRBJ2-5, with D hard to call. The germline CDR1 and CDR2 sequences are SGHTS and YDEGEE. Between the trimmed V and J ends, which lost 4 bases and 5 bases, there was a span of 6 bases. CDR3 length: 11 residues. In DNA, the CDR3 is TGTGCCAGCAGCCCCTTGGAGACCCAGTACTTC. Protein sequence: CASSPLETQYF. The full variable domain, its missing parts supplied by reference TRBV5-8 and TRBJ2-5, is EAGVTQSPTHLIKTRGQQATLRCSPISGHTSVYWYQQALGLGLQFLLWYDEGEERNRGNFPPRFSGRQFPNYSSELNVNALELEDSALYLCASSPLETQYFGPGTRLLVL.

The chain recombines TRBV7-9 with TRBJ1-4; 8 nucleotides match TRBD1. This CDR3 has 14 residues. Germline CDR1 SEHNR, CDR2 FQNEAQ (reference sequence). Trimming took 6 bases from V and 7 from J; bases not matched to a gene: 7. CDR3 residues: CASSTMGQVEKLFF. The CDR3, as DNA: TGTGCCAGCAGTACTATGGGACAGGTTGAAAAACTGTTTTTT.

CDR3 sequence reads: CASSDGTSTGELFF. In nucleotides, the CDR3 is TGTGCCAGCAGTGACGGGACTAGCACCGGGGAGCTGTTTTTT. The V gene is TRBV6-4, the J gene TRBJ2-2, with TRBD2 identical over 8 bases. V dropped 2 bases and J dropped 4; count of bases not matched to a gene: 0. There are 14 residues in the CDR3. CDR1 is MRHNA and CDR2 is SNTAGT in the germline V gene.

The chain has TRBV3-1 (or the pseudogene TRBV3-2) and TRBJ1-6; no clear D. V lost 1 base, J lost 10 bases, and 17 bases lay in between. The CDR3 runs 16 residues. CDR1 LGHDT and CDR2 YNNKEL come from the germline V gene (reference sequence). Written as DNA, the CDR3 is TGTGCCAGCAGCCAAGGTGGAGGGAGTAGTGGGTCACCCCTCCACTTT. Translation gives CASSQGGGSSGSPLHF.

The V gene is TRBV25-1, the J gene TRBJ2-1; tentative D call: TRBD1 (5 bases). V was trimmed by 4 bases and J by 2 bases, leaving 12 bases between them. Per the germline V gene, CDR1 is MGHDK and CDR2 is SYGVNS. The CDR3 contains 15 residues. The CDR3 sequence: CASSGQTATYNEQFF. Here the CDR3 DNA reads TGTGCCAGCAGTGGCCAGACAGCTACCTACAATGAGCAGTTCTTC.

The chain carries TRBV5-1 and TRBJ1-2; TRBD1 might be the D (5 bases). Germline V CDR1 and CDR2: SGHRS, YFSETQ. The CDR3 is made up of 13 amino acids. Trimming removed 4 bases at V and 8 bases at J, with 15 bases between. The CDR3 DNA is TGCGCCAGCAGCAATTCGGCAGGGATCGGCTACACCTTC. Its protein is CASSNSAGIGYTF.

There are a few counts of this clone. The chain uses TRBV6-5 and TRBJ2-1, with 10 positions matching TRBD2. CDR3 length equals 16 residues. Germline trimming cut 0 bases from V and 6 bases from J; bases unmatched to any gene: 5. CDR1 and CDR2 (germline): MNHEY, SVGAGI. The CDR3 loop reads CASSYSSGRAGNEQFF. In nucleotides, the CDR3 is TGTGCCAGCAGTTACTCGAGCGGGAGGGCCGGCAATGAGCAGTTCTTC.

This clone came up a few times. J is TRBJ1-2 and V is TRBV30; D gene unclear. Germline V gene lookup returns CDR1 GTSNPN and CDR2 SVGIG (reference sequence). The CDR3 sequence is 14 residues long. Trimming stripped 0 bases from V and 7 bases from J, with 15 bases between. CDR3 loop: CAWSVGRRAGGYTF. The DNA of the CDR3 is TGTGCCTGGAGTGTTGGTAGGAGGGCGGGTGGCTACACCTTC.

The chain carries TRBV9 and TRBJ2-5; 10 bases map to TRBD1. The germline gives CDR1 SGDLS, CDR2 YYNGEE. J gave up 3 bases and V 3 bases, and 5 bases lay outside the gene matches. The CDR3 has 15 residues. CDR3 sequence: CASSDTGTGEETQYF. The CDR3, as DNA: TGTGCCAGCAGCGACACCGGGACAGGGGAAGAGACCCAGTACTTC.

This clone was seen once. The rearrangement uses TRBV20-1 and TRBJ2-3; TRBD2 is a possible D gene (5 bases). Germline CDR1 is DFQATT and CDR2 is SNEGSKA (reference sequence). V was trimmed by 3 bases and J by 6 bases, leaving 19 bases between them. The CDR3 consists of 15 residues. CDR3 region: CSASIDTGTRDTQYF. CDR3 DNA: TGCAGTGCTAGTATAGATACGGGAACCAGGGATACGCAGTATTTT.

This chain joins TRBV2 and TRBJ2-1, with D perhaps TRBD2 (6 bases). Germline values: CDR1 SNHLY, CDR2 FYNNEI. The CDR3 contains 13 residues. V lost 7 bases, J lost 7 bases, and 14 bases lay in between. The CDR3 coding sequence is TGTGCCAGCACAACGGGGGAGGCGAATGAGCAGTTCTTC. Protein sequence: CASTTGEANEQFF.

This clone was counted a single time. One end of the junction does not line up with germline, which may come from a read error. The chain couples TRBV24-1 to TRBJ2-2; perhaps TRBD2 as D (5 bases). Germline V gene data show CDR1 as KGHDR and CDR2 as SFDVKD. This CDR3 comprises 13 residues. In DNA, the CDR3 is TGTGCCACCAGTGATTATAAGTCCGGGAAGCTGTTTTTT. The encoded protein is CATSDYKSGKLFF.

The gene calls are TRBV6-6 and TRBJ2-1, with D possibly being TRBD2 (6 bases). The CDR3 totals 15 residues. Germline CDR1 is MNHNY and CDR2 is SVGAGI (reference sequence). The V and J ends lost 2 bases and 4 bases respectively, with 12 bases between them. CDR3 in amino acids: CASSYGGIEYNEQFF. CDR3 nucleotides: TGTGCCAGCAGTTACGGGGGGATCGAGTACAATGAGCAGTTCTTC.